The clone carrying this TCR beta chain was seen a few times. Its antigen is still unknown. Germline V lookup: CDR1 SEHNR, CDR2 FQNEAQ (reference sequence). Trimming cost V 5 bases and J 8 bases, with 19 bases left between them. The CDR3 has 16 amino acids. Expressed TCRB transcripts were sequenced because the entire RNA isolate underwent reverse transcription. For naive, central memory and regulatory T cell samples, reads averaged about 3.7 million. Method: immunoSEQ multiplex PCR; TCRdb's copy keeps in-frame clones and lacks some. The table has some 140,000 clones, 9% seen once. This sample is part of a study of beta chain features in type 1 diabetes. Study-wide points: For Type 1 diabetes patients, all four CD4+ subsets carried TCRB CDR3s that were moderately but significantly shorter.

This receptor was identified in a man aged 25-40 years with type 1 diabetes. What was sequenced was central memory CD4+ T cells from blood. The chain carries TRBV7-9 and TRBJ1-6; maybe TRBD1 (5 bases). CDR3 nucleotides: TGTGCCAGCAGCCCCTTCGGGGGGACTTACTATTCACCCCTCCACTTT. Amino acid sequence: CASSPFGGTYYSPLHF.